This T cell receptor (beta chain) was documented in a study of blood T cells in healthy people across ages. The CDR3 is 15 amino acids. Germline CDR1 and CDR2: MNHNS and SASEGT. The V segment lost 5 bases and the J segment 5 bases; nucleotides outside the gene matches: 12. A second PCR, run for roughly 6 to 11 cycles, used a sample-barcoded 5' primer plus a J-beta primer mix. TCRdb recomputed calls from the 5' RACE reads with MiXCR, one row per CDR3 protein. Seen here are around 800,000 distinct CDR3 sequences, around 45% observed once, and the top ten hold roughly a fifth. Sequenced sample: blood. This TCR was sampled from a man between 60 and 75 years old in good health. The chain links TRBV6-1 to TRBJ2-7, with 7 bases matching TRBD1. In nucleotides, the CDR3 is TGTGCCAGCAGTCGGACACAGGGGCCTAACGACGAGCAGTACTTC. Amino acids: CASSRTQGPNDEQYF.